This T cell receptor (beta chain) was identified during a study of CD8 T cells in ankylosing spondylitis. This CDR3 comprises 14 residues. Trimming removed 6 bases from V and 4 bases from J, with 15 bases in between. CDR1 and CDR2 from the germline V gene are MNHEY and SVGEGT. There are a few counts of this clonotype. As yet, its antigen is unknown. Libraries for TCR beta were made by quantitative 5'-RACE with molecular barcodes. TCRdb called the 5' RACE reads again in MiXCR, with one record for every CDR3 protein. The data contain about 450,000 distinct CDR3 sequences, 20% to 30% of them seen just once; the ten biggest clones take up about 0.89%. Study conclusions and caveats: In ankylosing spondylitis patients, matched synovial fluid reportedly showed significant enrichment of disease-linked clones. Ankylosing spondylitis blood seemed to carry a telltale TCR beta motif made of under 10 highly homologous variants. The disease-linked clones had a CD8+ phenotype and low blood frequencies.

The chain is built from TRBV6-2 or TRBV6-3 and TRBJ2-5, with D unclear. Input material: blood, either unsorted or a sorted T cell fraction (not recorded which). This TCR derives from a male donor with ankylosing spondylitis. The CDR3 coding sequence is TGTGCCAGCAGCCTCGGACGCCCTCGAGAGACCCAGTACTTC. It specifies CASSLGRPRETQYF.